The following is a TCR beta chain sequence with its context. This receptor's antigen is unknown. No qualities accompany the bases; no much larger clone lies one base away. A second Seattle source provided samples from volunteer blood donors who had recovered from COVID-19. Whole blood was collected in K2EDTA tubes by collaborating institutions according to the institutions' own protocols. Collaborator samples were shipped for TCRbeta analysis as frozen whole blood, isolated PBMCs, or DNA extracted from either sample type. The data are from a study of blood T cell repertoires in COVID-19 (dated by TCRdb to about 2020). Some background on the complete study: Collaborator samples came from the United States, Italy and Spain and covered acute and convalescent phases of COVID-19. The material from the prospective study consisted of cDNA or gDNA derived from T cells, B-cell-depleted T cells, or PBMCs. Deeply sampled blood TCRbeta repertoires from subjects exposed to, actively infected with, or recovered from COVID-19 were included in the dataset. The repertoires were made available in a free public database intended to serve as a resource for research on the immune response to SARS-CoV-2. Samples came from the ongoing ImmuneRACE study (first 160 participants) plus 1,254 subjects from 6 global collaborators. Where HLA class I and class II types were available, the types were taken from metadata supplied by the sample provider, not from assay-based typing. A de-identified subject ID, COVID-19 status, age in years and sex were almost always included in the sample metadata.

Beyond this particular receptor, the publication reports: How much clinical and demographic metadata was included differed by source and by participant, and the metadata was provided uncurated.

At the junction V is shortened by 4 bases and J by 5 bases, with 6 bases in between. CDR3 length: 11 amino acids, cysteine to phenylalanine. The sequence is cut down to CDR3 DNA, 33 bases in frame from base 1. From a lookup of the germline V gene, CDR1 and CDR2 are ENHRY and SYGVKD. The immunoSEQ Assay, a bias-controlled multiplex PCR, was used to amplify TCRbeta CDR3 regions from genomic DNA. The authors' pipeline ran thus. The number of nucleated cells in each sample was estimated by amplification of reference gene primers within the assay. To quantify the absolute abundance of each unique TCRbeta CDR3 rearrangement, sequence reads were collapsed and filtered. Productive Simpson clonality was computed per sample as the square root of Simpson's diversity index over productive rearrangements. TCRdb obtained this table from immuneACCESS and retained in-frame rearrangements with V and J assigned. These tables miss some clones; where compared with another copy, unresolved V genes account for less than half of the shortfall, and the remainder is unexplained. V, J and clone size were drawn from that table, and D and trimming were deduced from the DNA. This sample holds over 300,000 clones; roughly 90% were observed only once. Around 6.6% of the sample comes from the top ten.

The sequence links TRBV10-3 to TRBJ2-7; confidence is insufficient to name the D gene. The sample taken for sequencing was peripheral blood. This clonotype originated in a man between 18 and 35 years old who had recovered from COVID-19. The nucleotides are TGTGCCATCAGTGTATCGGACGAGCAGTACTTC. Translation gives CAISVSDEQYF.